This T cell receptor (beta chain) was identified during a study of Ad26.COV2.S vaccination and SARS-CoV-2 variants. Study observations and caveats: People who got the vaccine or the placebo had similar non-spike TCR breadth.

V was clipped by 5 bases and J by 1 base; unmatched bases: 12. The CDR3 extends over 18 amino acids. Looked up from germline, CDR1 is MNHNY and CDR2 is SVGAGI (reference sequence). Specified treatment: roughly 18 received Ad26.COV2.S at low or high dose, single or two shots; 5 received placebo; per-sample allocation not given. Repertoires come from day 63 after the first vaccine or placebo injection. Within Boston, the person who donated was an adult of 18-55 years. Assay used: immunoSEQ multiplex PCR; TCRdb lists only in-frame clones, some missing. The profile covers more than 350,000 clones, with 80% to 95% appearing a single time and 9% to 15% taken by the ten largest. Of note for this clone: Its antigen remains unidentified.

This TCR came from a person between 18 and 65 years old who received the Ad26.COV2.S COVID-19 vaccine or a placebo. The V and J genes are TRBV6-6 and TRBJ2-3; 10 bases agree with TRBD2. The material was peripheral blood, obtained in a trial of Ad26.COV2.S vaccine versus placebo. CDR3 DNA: TGTGCCAGCAGTCATTACCGGTCCGGGACTAGCGGCACAGATACGCAGTATTTT. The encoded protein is CASSHYRSGTSGTDTQYF.